These 23 T cell receptor beta chains share one sample of origin, sequenced in a study of cytomegalovirus exposure and HLA in healthy donors (TCRdb year 2017). The library was built by means of the immunoSEQ multiplex PCR assay. A mixture of 60 forward primers for TCR Vbeta segments and 13 reverse primers for TCR Jbeta segments was used in the multiplex PCR. The source is immuneACCESS, and TCRdb retained only in-frame sequences with V and J called. Part of the clones is not carried over; for the studies checked, unresolved V genes explain less than half of this, and the remainder is unexplained. This sample comprises roughly 150,000 clones, roughly 84% of them detected only once. Clones ranked in the top ten supply roughly 2.3% of the sample. Sequencing was done on a sample of PBMCs. The receptors stem from a woman younger than 35 in good health and CMV-seronegative.

This chain joins TRBV7-2 and TRBJ2-3, with TRBD1 matching 8 bases. J was trimmed by 10 bases and V by 1 base; bases with no gene match: 13. The germline gives CDR1 SGHTA, CDR2 FQGNSA. This CDR3 comprises 16 residues. Written as DNA, the CDR3 is TGTGCCAGCAGCTTAGTCGCTGGGACAGGCGGGTTTCCGCAGTATTTT. Translation: CASSLVAGTGGFPQYF.

The chain combines TRBV7-2 with TRBJ2-5, with a tentative D call TRBD2 (5 bases). The V end lost 3 bases, the J end lost 1 base, and 9 bases lay between the germline ends. The length of the CDR3 is 14 residues. The germline V gene has CDR1 SGHTA and CDR2 FQGNSA. CDR3 DNA: TGTGCCAGCAGCTTTGGGCGGGCCCAAGAGACCCAGTACTTC. Residues: CASSFGRAQETQYF. The variable domain in full, completed from reference TRBV7-2 and TRBJ2-5, reads GAGVSQSPSNKVTEKGKDVELRCDPISGHTALYWYRQSLGQGLEFLIYFQGNSAPDKSGLPSDRFSAERTGGSVSTLTIQRTQQEDSAVYLCASSFGRAQETQYFGPGTRLLVL.

The chain links TRBV28 to TRBJ1-2; the D gene is possibly TRBD1 (5 bases). Deletions cut 7 bases from V and 7 bases from J, with 10 bases between. The CDR3 has 11 amino acids. Germline CDR1 MDHEN, CDR2 SYDVKM. The DNA of the CDR3 is TGTGCCAGCACAGGCGGGGGTGGCTACACCTTC. Translation gives CASTGGGGYTF.

The sample holds one count of this clone. This sequence joins TRBV19 and TRBJ2-1; a possible D gene is TRBD1 (6 bases). The CDR3 totals 16 residues. Germline CDR1 reads LNHDA; CDR2 reads SQIVND (reference sequence). V was clipped by 4 bases and J by 4 bases, with 17 bases between them. In DNA form, the CDR3 reads TGTGCCAGTAGTAGGTCGAGCACAAGGGGGTACAATGAGCAGTTCTTC. This sequence encodes CASSRSSTRGYNEQFF.

The chain links TRBV2 to TRBJ2-6; TRBD1 matches 10 bases. J gave up 2 bases and V 5 bases, and 9 bases lay outside the gene matches. The CDR3 loop spans 18 amino acids. Germline assignment: CDR1 SNHLY and CDR2 FYNNEI. CDR3 nucleotides: TGTGCCAGCAGTCCCGGGACAGGGGTCCAGGCTGGGGCCAACGTCCTGACTTTC. It is translated as CASSPGTGVQAGANVLTF.

The CDR3 DNA sequence: TGCGCCAGCAGCTTGGTACAGAAGAACACCGGGGAGCTGTTTTTT. This codes for CASSLVQKNTGELFF. The chain employs TRBV5-1 and TRBJ2-2; D is unclear. CDR1 is SGHRS and CDR2 is YFSETQ in the germline V gene. The CDR3 has 15 residues. Trimming pared 0 bases from V and 1 base from J, leaving 7 bases between.

This chain links TRBV19 with TRBJ2-2, with no clear D. V was clipped by 5 bases and J by 7 bases, with 11 bases between them. This CDR3 has 13 residues. Germline V CDR1 and CDR2: LNHDA, SQIVND (reference sequence). The CDR3 sequence: CASSPDAVGELFF. In nucleotides, the CDR3 is TGTGCCAGTAGTCCCGATGCGGTCGGGGAGCTGTTTTTT.

The chain carries TRBV5-1 and TRBJ1-2; 11 positions agree with TRBD1. In germline, CDR1 is SGHRS, CDR2 YFSETQ. The CDR3 totals 15 residues. Losses at the gene ends were 4 bases for V and 4 bases for J; bases not matched to a gene: 6. The CDR3 is CASSRTGGEGYGYTF. DNA of the CDR3: TGCGCCAGCAGCCGGACAGGGGGCGAGGGCTATGGCTACACCTTC. The complete variable domain, with remaining parts taken from reference TRBV5-1 and TRBJ1-2, reads KAGVTQTPRYLIKTRGQQVTLSCSPISGHRSVSWYQQTPGQGLQFLFEYFSETQRNKGNFPGRFSGRQFSNSRSEMNVSTLELGDSALYLCASSRTGGEGYGYTFGSGTRLTVV.

A remark on this clone: A far larger clone is a single base away, which makes a read error likely. This chain joins TRBV5-6 and TRBJ1-1; D remains ambiguous. V lost 4 bases, J lost 1 base, and 11 bases lay in between. The length of the CDR3 is 14 residues. CDR1 is SGHDT, CDR2 YYEEEE, per germline. The CDR3 is CASSLNPGNTEAFF. In DNA form, the CDR3 reads TGTGCCAGCAGCCTAAACCCCGGGAACACTGAAGCTTTCTTT.

This chain uses TRBV6-4 with TRBJ2-5; TRBD2 matches at 9 bases. The end of the DNA aligns better with TRBJ2-7, so the J call may be wrong. This CDR3 contains 13 residues. Germline CDR1 and CDR2: MRHNA and SNTAGT. CDR3: CASRPSGEGEQYF. CDR3 bases: TGTGCCAGCAGGCCTAGCGGGGAGGGCGAGCAGTACTTC.

The chain employs TRBV2 and TRBJ2-7; D is ambiguous. Trimming pared 5 bases from V and 2 bases from J, leaving 10 bases between. Germline V lookup: CDR1 SNHLY, CDR2 FYNNEI. This CDR3 region has 13 residues. DNA of the CDR3: TGTGCCAGCAGTAATTATGACACCTACGAGCAGTACTTC. It encodes CASSNYDTYEQYF.

This chain links TRBV7-9 with TRBJ2-2; the D gene is possibly TRBD1 (5 bases). Germline-derived CDR1 and CDR2 are SEHNR and FQNEAQ (reference sequence). With 1 base removed from V and 1 base from J, the gap between germline ends came to 7 bases. The CDR3 totals 15 residues. The CDR3 nucleotides read TGTGCCAGCAGCTTAGTCCAGGGGAACACCGGGGAGCTGTTTTTT. It encodes CASSLVQGNTGELFF.

The chain combines TRBV7-2 with TRBJ2-2; perhaps TRBD1 as D (6 bases). In germline, CDR1 is SGHTA, CDR2 FQGNSA. Trimming shortened V by 4 bases and J by 5 bases, and 14 bases separated the two germline ends. The CDR3 length is 15 residues. The CDR3 DNA follows: TGTGCCAGCAGCTCCGGACAGTTAGTTACCGGGGAGCTGTTTTTT. This codes for CASSSGQLVTGELFF.

V and J are TRBV9 and TRBJ2-7, with 9 bases matching TRBD2. The CDR3 extends over 16 amino acids. CDR1 is SGDLS, CDR2 YYNGEE, per germline. J gave up 5 bases and V 3 bases, and 12 bases lay outside the gene matches. The CDR3 loop is CASSGGTSRSEDEQYF. The CDR3 DNA follows: TGTGCCAGCAGCGGGGGGACTAGCCGGAGCGAGGACGAGCAGTACTTC.

The chain uses TRBV4-1 and TRBJ2-1; 10 positions agree with TRBD2. The junction had 8 bases not matched to a gene; V was cut back by 0 bases and J by 9 bases. The germline V gene encodes CDR1 MGHRA and CDR2 YSYEKL. This CDR3 spans 16 amino acids. CDR3 amino acids: CASSQDPAGGPREQFF. CDR3 in DNA: TGCGCCAGCAGCCAAGATCCAGCGGGAGGGCCTCGTGAGCAGTTCTTC.

V usage is TRBV7-9 and J usage is TRBJ2-1, with 8 bases lining up with TRBD2. Per germline, CDR1 SEHNR and CDR2 FQNEAQ (reference sequence). Trimming removed 7 bases from V and 0 bases from J; junction bases left unmatched: 11. CDR3 size: 17 residues. The CDR3 DNA reads TGTGCCAGCACCCCTGGGGCGGGGGGCCCCTCCTACAATGAGCAGTTCTTC. Residues: CASTPGAGGPSYNEQFF.

CDR3 DNA sequence: TGTGCCAGCAGCCAAGAAGGAGTAGCGGGGGGGCCCAATGAGCAGTTCTTC. It specifies CASSQEGVAGGPNEQFF. The chain carries TRBV4-2 and TRBJ2-1, with 11 positions matching TRBD2. The CDR3 sequence is 17 residues long. J was trimmed by 6 bases and V by 0 bases; bases with no gene match: 7. Germline loops: CDR1 LGHNA, CDR2 YNFKEQ.

The chain carries TRBV4-2 and TRBJ2-3, with D possibly being TRBD2 (5 bases). CDR1 and CDR2 (germline): LGHNA, YNFKEQ. This CDR3 is built from 15 residues. The V end lost 0 bases, the J end lost 4 bases, and 11 bases lay between the germline ends. CDR3 sequence (DNA): TGTGCCAGCAGCCAAGATCCAGATAGCGCAGATACGCAGTATTTT. Residues: CASSQDPDSADTQYF.

V gene TRBV4-2 combines with J gene TRBJ1-5, with D unresolved. The CDR3 loop spans 16 amino acids. CDR1 is LGHNA, CDR2 YNFKEQ, per germline. Trimming cost V 1 base and J 4 bases, with 14 bases left between them. CDR3 nucleotides: TGTGCCAGCAGCCAAGGACCTCAGGCTGGGAATCAGCCCCAGCATTTT. Protein product: CASSQGPQAGNQPQHF.

The chain combines TRBV5-1 with TRBJ1-1, with TRBD1 as a possible D gene (6 bases). This CDR3 has 18 residues. Germline loops: CDR1 SGHRS, CDR2 YFSETQ. V was trimmed by 5 bases and J by 0 bases, leaving 23 bases between them. The CDR3 DNA sequence: TGCGCCAGCAGTTTACCGGACAGACCACTACGCATGAACACTGAAGCTTTCTTT. This codes for CASSLPDRPLRMNTEAFF.

The chain uses TRBV4-3 and TRBJ2-7; 7 bases line up with TRBD1. The CDR3 is 15 amino acids. CDR1 and CDR2 (germline): LGHNA, YSLEER. V lost 1 base and J lost 0; bases outside the gene matches: 3. The CDR3 DNA is TGCGCCAGCAGCCAAGGAGCAGGGGGCTCCTACGAGCAGTACTTC. Translation: CASSQGAGGSYEQYF.

The chain employs TRBV7-8 and TRBJ2-3; the D is unclear. CDR1 is SGHVS, CDR2 FQNEAQ, per germline. V gave up 7 bases and J gave up 4 bases, with 21 bases separating them. The CDR3 consists of 16 residues. CDR3 sequence (DNA): TGTGCCAGCAACCCCAAGACACCTATGGTTGCAGATACGCAGTATTTT. Amino acids: CASNPKTPMVADTQYF. Full variable domain (rest looked up from reference TRBV7-8 and TRBJ2-3): GAGVSQSPRYKVAKRGQDVALRCDPISGHVSLFWYQQALGQGPEFLTYFQNEAQLDKSGLPSDRFFAERPEGSVSTLKIQRTQQEDSAVYLCASNPKTPMVADTQYFGPGTRLTVL.

This chain links TRBV5-5 with TRBJ2-5, with TRBD2 identical over 7 bases. The CDR3 contains 16 residues. With 4 bases clipped from V and 3 bases from J, the junction kept 12 bases outside the gene matches. Germline CDR1 and CDR2: SGHKS and YYEKEE (reference sequence). CDR3 sequence (DNA): TGTGCCAGCAGCCAGTACGCCGGGACTATTAAAGAGACCCAGTACTTC. As protein: CASSQYAGTIKETQYF.